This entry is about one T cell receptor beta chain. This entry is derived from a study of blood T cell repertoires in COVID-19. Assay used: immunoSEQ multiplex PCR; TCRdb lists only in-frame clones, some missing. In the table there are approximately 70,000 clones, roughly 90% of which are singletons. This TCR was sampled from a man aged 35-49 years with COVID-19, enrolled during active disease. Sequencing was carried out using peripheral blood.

CDR3 sequence: CASSSGQGDGYTF. CDR3 coding DNA: TGTGCCAGCAGCTCGGGACAGGGAGACGGCTACACCTTC. The chain uses TRBV11-3 and TRBJ1-2; TRBD1 matches 9 bases. J gave up 8 bases and V 4 bases, and 5 bases lay outside the gene matches. CDR1 and CDR2 from the germline V gene are SGHNT and YENEEA. The CDR3 spans 13 residues.